This is a list of T cell receptor beta chains from one sample in a study of vaccination and CD4 T cells after COVID-19. TCRdb reanalysed the PCR reads using MiXCR and keeps one entry per CDR3 protein. The sample carries roughly 19,000 distinct CDR3 sequences, approximately 60% recorded once. This specimen was CD4+ T cells from blood, taken after SARS-CoV-2 vaccination. The receptors come from a human donor who had recovered from COVID-19. Both conserved end residues are part of each CDR3. D genes are given only for firm matches. The size entry is marked missing in some rows and otherwise reads once, few, many or a size class.

V gene,J gene,clone size,D gene,CDR3 DNA,CDR3 protein
TRBV5-6,TRBJ2-7,.,TRBD1,TGTGCCAGCAGCAGGCGGGGACAGGGGTATTACGAGCAGTACTTC,CASSRRGQGYYEQYF
TRBV6-5,TRBJ1-2,.,.,TGTGCCAGCAGTTACGGGGGCAGACGCTCCTATGGCTACACCTTC,CASSYGGRRSYGYTF
TRBV2,TRBJ1-5,.,TRBD1,TGTGCCAGCAGCAAGGGACAGGGGGCGCAGAGCAATCAGCCCCAGCATTTT,CASSKGQGAQSNQPQHF
TRBV7-9,TRBJ1-4,.,TRBD1,TGTGCCAGCAGCTTATCCCTTGCAGGGGGTGGTGAAAAACTGTTTTTT,CASSLSLAGGGEKLFF
TRBV10-1,TRBJ2-1,.,.,TGCGCCAGCAGGGCCTCGGGAGTGGATGAGCAGTTCTTC,CASRASGVDEQFF
TRBV7-2,TRBJ2-2,.,.,TGTGCCAGCAGCTTAGTAGGGCGGACGAACACCGGGGAGCTGTTTTTT,CASSLVGRTNTGELFF
TRBV11-2,TRBJ1-3,.,.,TGTGCCAGCATGAAGGCCTCTGGAAACACCATATATTTT,CASMKASGNTIYF
TRBV20-1,TRBJ2-1,.,TRBD2,TGCAGTGCTAGAGGTGGAAGGGTGCGGGAGGGCCAGAAGATCCGCTACAATGAGCAGTTCTTC,CSARGGRVREGQKIRYNEQFF
TRBV15,TRBJ2-5,.,.,TGTGCCACCAGCAGGGACAGTAAAGAGACCCAGTACTTC,CATSRDSKETQYF
TRBV27,TRBJ2-3,.,.,TGTGCCAGCAGTCGCAGCGGACCCACAGATACGCAGTATTTT,CASSRSGPTDTQYF
TRBV7-9,TRBJ2-5,few,.,TGTGCCAGCAGCTTTTTAGAGACCCAGTACTTC,CASSFLETQYF
TRBV9,TRBJ1-2,.,TRBD1,TGTGCCAGCAGCGTGTGGGACAGGGGAAGGGATGGCTACACCTTC,CASSVWDRGRDGYTF
TRBV5-6,TRBJ1-5,.,.,TGTGCCAGCAGCTTGGCGTCGACAGGTGTATCTCAGCCCCAGCATTTT,CASSLASTGVSQPQHF
TRBV28,TRBJ1-2,.,.,TGTGCCAGCAGTTATGGACGGGGCAACTATGGCTACACCTTC,CASSYGRGNYGYTF
TRBV9,TRBJ2-1,.,.,TGTGCCAGCAGCTCACATGACCTTAGGTCCTACAATGAGCAGTTCTTC,CASSSHDLRSYNEQFF
TRBV10-3,TRBJ1-5,.,TRBD1,TGTGCCACCGACCCCGGGACAGGGGGGGGCAATCAGCCCCAGCATTTT,CATDPGTGGGNQPQHF
TRBV7-9,TRBJ1-1,few,.,TGTGCCAGCAGCCCGGTCCGGGGGGGGAACACTGAAGCTTTCTTT,CASSPVRGGNTEAFF
TRBV5-6,TRBJ1-1,.,.,TGTGCCAGCAGCCTGGGGCTGAGTTTGTACATGAACACTGAAGCTTTCTTT,CASSLGLSLYMNTEAFF
TRBV10-3,TRBJ1-5,few,.,TGTGCCACCAGCTCCGCTCGGCAGCCCCAGCATTTT,CATSSARQPQHF
TRBV25-1,TRBJ2-3,.,.,TGTGCCAGCATGACAGAGTTCTCAGATACGCAGTATTTT,CASMTEFSDTQYF
TRBV2,TRBJ2-3,.,TRBD1,TGTGCCAGCAGTGAGGGACAGGGGGCAGATACGCAGTATTTT,CASSEGQGADTQYF
TRBV9,TRBJ2-5,.,TRBD1,TGTGCCAGCAGTATGGGACAGGAACTTATGGCCCAGTACTTC,CASSMGQELMAQYF
TRBV19,TRBJ1-1,.,TRBD1,TGTGCCAGTAGTATGACAGGGGACACTGAAGCTTTCTTT,CASSMTGDTEAFF
TRBV19,TRBJ1-6,.,.,TGTGCCAGGACCTTCGACGACCAGGGCAGGGGAACGGTATCCTATAATTCACCCCTCCACTTT,CARTFDDQGRGTVSYNSPLHF
TRBV7-9,TRBJ2-5,.,.,TGTGCCAGCAGCCCTCCCACTTACAGGGGAGGAGAGACCCAGTACTTC,CASSPPTYRGGETQYF
TRBV15,TRBJ2-5,.,.,TGTGCCACCAGCAGAGGCGGGCGGGGAGGAGAGACCCAGTACTTC,CATSRGGRGGETQYF
TRBV10-3,TRBJ2-1,.,.,TGTGCCATCAGCCAGACGTGGGCCGACTACAATGAGCAGTTCTTC,CAISQTWADYNEQFF
TRBV7-9,TRBJ1-1,.,.,TGTGCCAGCAGCTTAGTGGGGGGAATTGCTGAAGCTTTCTTT,CASSLVGGIAEAFF
TRBV20-1,TRBJ2-4,.,TRBD1,TGCAGTGCTAGAGATGACAGGGATGGAGGAAACATTCAGTACTTC,CSARDDRDGGNIQYF
TRBV10-1,TRBJ2-1,.,TRBD2,TGCGCCAGCAGTGCGATTGCGGGAGGGCCTCTCTATGAGCAGTTCTTC,CASSAIAGGPLYEQFF
TRBV2,TRBJ2-2,.,.,TGTGCCAGCAGTGAATCAGGGTTTAGGAAGACCGGGGAGCTGTTTTTT,CASSESGFRKTGELFF
TRBV27,TRBJ2-3,.,.,TGTGCCAGCAGTATACAGACAGTACCAGATACGCAGTATTTT,CASSIQTVPDTQYF
TRBV19,TRBJ1-2,few,TRBD1,TGTGCCAGTAGTGCTTGGGACAGCCTCTTTGGCTATGGCTACACCTTC,CASSAWDSLFGYGYTF
TRBV20-1,TRBJ2-2,.,TRBD1,TGCAGTGCTAGAATGATGCCTAAGTGGACAGGGCCACCGAACACCGGGGAGCTGTTTTTT,CSARMMPKWTGPPNTGELFF
TRBV20-1,TRBJ2-6,.,.,TGCAGTGCTCAAAGCTCTGGGGCCAACGTCCTGACTTTC,CSAQSSGANVLTF
TRBV28,TRBJ2-1,.,TRBD1,TGTGCCAGCAGCCCGTCCGGGACAGGGAGTGAGAATGAGCAGTTCTTC,CASSPSGTGSENEQFF
TRBV20-1,TRBJ2-7,.,.,TGCAGTGCTAGGAGGTCCGGCCACGAGCAGTACTTC,CSARRSGHEQYF
TRBV19,TRBJ1-5,.,.,TGTGCCAGTAGTGTGACAACGGCCTATAGCAATCAGCCCCAGCATTTT,CASSVTTAYSNQPQHF
TRBV15,TRBJ1-5,.,.,TGTGCCACCAGCAGAGACCGGGCAGACAATCAGCCCCAGCATTTT,CATSRDRADNQPQHF
TRBV3-1,TRBJ1-2,.,TRBD1,TGTGCCAGCAGCAGGATACAGGGGGTTAACCGGCTAGAGACCTTC,CASSRIQGVNRLETF
TRBV6-5,TRBJ2-5,few,.,TGTGCCAGCAGTTACTCTGGGGGGAGGGAGACCCAGTACTTC,CASSYSGGRETQYF
TRBV7-9,TRBJ1-2,.,TRBD1,TGTGCCAGCAGCTGGGGGGACAGCGCATCCGTTGGCTACACCTTC,CASSWGDSASVGYTF
TRBV28,TRBJ1-5,.,.,TGTGCCAGCAGCGTGACGGGTGGAGTTCAGCCCCAGCATTTT,CASSVTGGVQPQHF
TRBV27,TRBJ2-1,.,TRBD2,TGTGCCAGCAGCCCTAGCGGCGATTACAATGAGCAGTTCTTC,CASSPSGDYNEQFF
TRBV10-3,TRBJ1-5,.,.,TGTGCCATCAGTGATGACGGCCCCGCAGGTCAGCCCCAGCATTTT,CAISDDGPAGQPQHF
TRBV12-3/TRBV12-4,TRBJ2-5,.,TRBD1,TGTGCCAGCAGTCCGGGACAGATAGAGACCCAGTACTTC,CASSPGQIETQYF
TRBV6-2/TRBV6-3,TRBJ2-2,few,.,TGTGCCAGCAGTTACTCCGGCCAGCCCGGGGAGCTGTTTTTT,CASSYSGQPGELFF
TRBV5-6,TRBJ2-3,.,.,TGTGCCAGCAGCTTGCTATCCACGGGCACAGATACGCAGTATTTT,CASSLLSTGTDTQYF
TRBV2,TRBJ2-3,once,.,TGTGCCAGCAGGATCACAGATACGCAGTATTTT,CASRITDTQYF
TRBV16,TRBJ1-2,few,.,TGTGCCAGCAGCCAATCGGGAAGGGCCTCAGATGGCTACACCTTC,CASSQSGRASDGYTF
TRBV5-1,TRBJ2-1,.,.,TGCGCCAGCAGCTTACAGGGGGGGTCCTACAATGAGCAGTTCTTC,CASSLQGGSYNEQFF
TRBV19,TRBJ1-2,.,.,TGTGCCAGTAGTATGGTGGACGGATATGGCTACACCTTC,CASSMVDGYGYTF
TRBV4-1,TRBJ2-3,.,.,TGCGCCAGCAGCCAGTCCACAGATACGCAGTATTTT,CASSQSTDTQYF
TRBV20-1,TRBJ1-5,.,.,TGCAGTGCTAGTCGGACAGCTTTGGGGGAACAGCCCCAGCATTTT,CSASRTALGEQPQHF
TRBV7-3,TRBJ2-7,.,TRBD2,TGTGCCAGCAGTTTAGGGGCGTCGCTAGCGGGCTACGAGCAGTACTTC,CASSLGASLAGYEQYF